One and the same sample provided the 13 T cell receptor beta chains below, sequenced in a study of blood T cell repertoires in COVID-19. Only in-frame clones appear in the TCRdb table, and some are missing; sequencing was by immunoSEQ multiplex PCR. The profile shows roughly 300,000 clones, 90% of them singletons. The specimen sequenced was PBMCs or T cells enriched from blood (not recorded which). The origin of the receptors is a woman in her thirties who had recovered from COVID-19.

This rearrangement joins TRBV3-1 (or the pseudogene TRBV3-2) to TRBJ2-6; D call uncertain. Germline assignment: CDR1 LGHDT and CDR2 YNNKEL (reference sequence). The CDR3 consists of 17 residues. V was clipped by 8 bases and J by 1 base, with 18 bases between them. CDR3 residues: CASFNAARGSGANVLTF. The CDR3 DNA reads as TGTGCCAGCTTTAATGCAGCTAGAGGATCTGGGGCCAACGTCCTGACTTTC.

The DNA of the CDR3 is TGTGCCAGCAGCCTCACCGGGACTAGCGGCACAGATACGCAGTATTTT. It encodes CASSLTGTSGTDTQYF. V is TRBV3-1 (or the pseudogene TRBV3-2) and J is TRBJ2-3; the match to TRBD2 covers 10 bases. V dropped 4 bases and J dropped 1; count of bases not matched to a gene: 5. Per the germline V gene, CDR1 is LGHDT and CDR2 is YNNKEL (reference sequence). CDR3 length: 16 residues.

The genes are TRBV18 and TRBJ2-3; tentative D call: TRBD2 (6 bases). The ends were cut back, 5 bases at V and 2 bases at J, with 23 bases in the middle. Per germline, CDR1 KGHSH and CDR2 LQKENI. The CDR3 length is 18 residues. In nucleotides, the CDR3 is TGTGCCAGCTCAGGGGAAAATCCTAGCGCACCACTCACAGATACGCAGTATTTT. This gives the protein CASSGENPSAPLTDTQYF. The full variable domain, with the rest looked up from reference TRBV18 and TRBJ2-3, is NAGVMQNPRHLVRRRGQEARLRCSPMKGHSHVYWYRQLPEEGLKFMVYLQKENIIDESGMPKERFSAEFPKEGPSILRIQQVVRGDSAAYFCASSGENPSAPLTDTQYFGPGTRLTVL.

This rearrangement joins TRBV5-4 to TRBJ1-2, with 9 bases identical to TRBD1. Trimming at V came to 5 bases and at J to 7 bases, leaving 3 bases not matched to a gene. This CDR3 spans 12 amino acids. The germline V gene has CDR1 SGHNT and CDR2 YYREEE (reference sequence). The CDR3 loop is CASSGDRVGYTF. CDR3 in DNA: TGTGCCAGCAGTGGGGACAGGGTTGGCTACACCTTC.

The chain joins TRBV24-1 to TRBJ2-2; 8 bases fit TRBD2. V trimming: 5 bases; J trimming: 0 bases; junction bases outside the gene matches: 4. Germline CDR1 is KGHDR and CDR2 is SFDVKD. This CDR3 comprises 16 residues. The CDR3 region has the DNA TGTGCCACCAGTGGGTTAGCGGGAACGAACACCGGGGAGCTGTTTTTT. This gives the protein CATSGLAGTNTGELFF.

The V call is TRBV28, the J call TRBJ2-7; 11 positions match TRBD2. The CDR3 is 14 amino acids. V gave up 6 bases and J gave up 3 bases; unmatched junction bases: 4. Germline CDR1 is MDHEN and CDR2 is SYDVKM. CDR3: CASRRTSGFYEQYF. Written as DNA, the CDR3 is TGTGCCAGCAGGAGGACTAGCGGGTTCTACGAGCAGTACTTC.

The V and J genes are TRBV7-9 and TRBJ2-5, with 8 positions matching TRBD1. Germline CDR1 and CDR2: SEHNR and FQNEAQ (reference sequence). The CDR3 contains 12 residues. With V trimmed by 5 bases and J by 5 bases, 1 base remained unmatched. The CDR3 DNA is TGTGCCAGCAGCAGGACAGGGGAGACCCAGTACTTC. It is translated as CASSRTGETQYF.

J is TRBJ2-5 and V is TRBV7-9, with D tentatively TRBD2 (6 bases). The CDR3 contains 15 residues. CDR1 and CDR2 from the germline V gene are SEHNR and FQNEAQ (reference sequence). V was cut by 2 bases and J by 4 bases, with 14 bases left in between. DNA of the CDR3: TGTGCCAGCAGCTTACCCCCCGGGAGTGGAGAGACCCAGTACTTC. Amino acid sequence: CASSLPPGSGETQYF.

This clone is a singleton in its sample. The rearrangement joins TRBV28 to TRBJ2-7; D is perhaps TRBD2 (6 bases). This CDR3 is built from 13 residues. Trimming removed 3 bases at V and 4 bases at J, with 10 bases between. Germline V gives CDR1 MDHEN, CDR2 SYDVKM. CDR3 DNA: TGTGCCAGCAGTTTGCAGGAGGGTTACGAGCAGTACTTC. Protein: CASSLQEGYEQYF.

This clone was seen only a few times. The chain's CDR3 is CASSVSGTPTDTQYF. The DNA of the CDR3 is TGTGCCAGCAGCGTAAGCGGGACTCCCACAGATACGCAGTATTTT. V is TRBV7-3 and J is TRBJ2-3, with 7 bases aligning to TRBD2. The CDR3 totals 15 residues. V was pared by 5 bases and J by 2 bases, with 7 bases of the junction left unmatched. Germline lookup yields CDR1 SGHTA and CDR2 FQGTGA.

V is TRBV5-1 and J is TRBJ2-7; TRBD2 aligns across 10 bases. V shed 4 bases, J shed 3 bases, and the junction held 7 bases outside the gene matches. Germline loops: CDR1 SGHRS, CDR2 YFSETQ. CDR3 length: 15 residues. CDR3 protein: CASSDGTSVLYEQYF. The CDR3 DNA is TGCGCCAGCAGCGACGGGACTAGCGTCCTCTACGAGCAGTACTTC.

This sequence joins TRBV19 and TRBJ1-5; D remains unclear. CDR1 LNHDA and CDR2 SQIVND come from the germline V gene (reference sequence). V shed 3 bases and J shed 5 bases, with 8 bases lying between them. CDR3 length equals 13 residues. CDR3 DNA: TGTGCCAGTAGTATCGGGGTCGATCAGCCCCAGCATTTT. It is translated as CASSIGVDQPQHF. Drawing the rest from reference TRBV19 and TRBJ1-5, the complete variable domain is DGGITQSPKYLFRKEGQNVTLSCEQNLNHDAMYWYRQDPGQGLRLIYYSQIVNDFQKGDIAEGYSVSREKKESFPLTVTSAQKNPTAFYLCASSIGVDQPQHFGDGTRLSIL.

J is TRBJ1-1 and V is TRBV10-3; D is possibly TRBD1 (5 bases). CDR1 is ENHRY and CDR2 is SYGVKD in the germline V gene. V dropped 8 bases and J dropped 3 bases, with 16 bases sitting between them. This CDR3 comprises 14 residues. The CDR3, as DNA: TGTGCCATCGCCAGGGAATCGGCGGACACTGAAGCTTTCTTT. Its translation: CAIARESADTEAFF.